This TCR beta chain was captured by sequencing in a study of radiotherapy plus CTLA-4 blockade in lung cancer. Looking at the study overall: Disease control was achieved by 31% of patients, and objective responses by around 17%. Findings and limits, study-wide: Early blood T cell clone changes and increased post-radiation serum interferon-beta were reportedly the strongest response predictors. Clones of tumor-derived TCRs expanded in blood after radiotherapy plus ipilimumab.

Trimming left V 7 bases short and J 0 bases short, with 4 bases between. The CDR3 is 12 amino acids. Germline-derived CDR1 and CDR2 are LNHDA and SQIVND (reference sequence). Sequenced by immunoSEQ multiplex PCR; TCRdb stores in-frame clones only, minus some. The sample lists fewer than 70,000 clones; around 80% were seen once. This clone was picked up a small number of times. Its target is unknown. The V call is TRBV19, the J call TRBJ1-5; D is undetermined. This sequence was found in a human donor with non-small cell lung cancer who had a complete response to radiotherapy plus ipilimumab. The specimen was peripheral blood, collected from a patient treated with radiotherapy plus ipilimumab. CDR3: CASKDSNQPQHF. In DNA form, the CDR3 reads TGTGCCAGTAAGGATAGCAATCAGCCCCAGCATTTT. Variable domain in full (rest from reference TRBV19 and TRBJ1-5): DGGITQSPKYLFRKEGQNVTLSCEQNLNHDAMYWYRQDPGQGLRLIYYSQIVNDFQKGDIAEGYSVSREKKESFPLTVTSAQKNPTAFYLCASKDSNQPQHFGDGTRLSIL.